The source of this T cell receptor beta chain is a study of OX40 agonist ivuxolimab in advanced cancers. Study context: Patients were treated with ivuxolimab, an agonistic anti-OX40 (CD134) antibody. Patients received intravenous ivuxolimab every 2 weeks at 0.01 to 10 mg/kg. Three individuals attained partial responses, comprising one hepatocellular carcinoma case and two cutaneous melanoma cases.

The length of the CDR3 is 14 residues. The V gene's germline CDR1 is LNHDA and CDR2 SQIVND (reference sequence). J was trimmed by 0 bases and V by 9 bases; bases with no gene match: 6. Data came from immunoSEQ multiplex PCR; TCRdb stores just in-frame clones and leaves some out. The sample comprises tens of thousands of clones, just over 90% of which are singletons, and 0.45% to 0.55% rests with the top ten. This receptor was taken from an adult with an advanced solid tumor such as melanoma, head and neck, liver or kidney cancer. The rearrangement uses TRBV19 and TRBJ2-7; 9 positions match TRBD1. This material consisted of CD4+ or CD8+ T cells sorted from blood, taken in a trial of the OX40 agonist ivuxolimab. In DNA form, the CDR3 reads TGTGCCAGCAAGGACAGGGGAACCTCCTACGAGCAGTACTTC. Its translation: CASKDRGTSYEQYF.